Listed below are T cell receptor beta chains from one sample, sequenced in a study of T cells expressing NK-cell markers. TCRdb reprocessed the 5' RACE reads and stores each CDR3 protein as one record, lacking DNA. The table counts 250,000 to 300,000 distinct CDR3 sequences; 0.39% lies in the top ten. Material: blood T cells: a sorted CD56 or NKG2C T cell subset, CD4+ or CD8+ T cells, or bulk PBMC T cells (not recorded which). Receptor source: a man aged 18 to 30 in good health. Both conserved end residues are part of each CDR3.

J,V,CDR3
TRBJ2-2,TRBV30,CAWSVPSGSTGELFF
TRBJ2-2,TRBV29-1,CSVGSYPGNTGELFF
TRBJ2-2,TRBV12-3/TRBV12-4,CASSLWGGQTGELFF
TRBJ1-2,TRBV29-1,CSVVPTQRGYTF
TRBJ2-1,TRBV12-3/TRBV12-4,CASSRFSRGAPFEQFF
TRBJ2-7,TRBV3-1,CASSRETSEQYF
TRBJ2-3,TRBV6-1,CASSERGTGSTDTQYF
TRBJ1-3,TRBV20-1,CSARGQGTGNTIYF
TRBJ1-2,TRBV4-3,CASSQDWTNYGYTF
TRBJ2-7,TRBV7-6,CASSPRVDRGKDEQYF
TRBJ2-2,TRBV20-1,CSATSQRTRNTGELFF
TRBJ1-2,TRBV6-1,CASSTVLSQRHYGYTF
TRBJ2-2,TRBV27,CASSLIAGEFGELFF
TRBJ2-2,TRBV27,CASSILAGGPSKGGELFF
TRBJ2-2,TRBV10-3,CAISESRTNTGELFF
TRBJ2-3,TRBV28,CASSSLRDRGRGTDTQYF
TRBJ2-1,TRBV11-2,CASSLPGTISTREQFF
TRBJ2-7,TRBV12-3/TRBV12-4,CASSLGGEGYYEQYF
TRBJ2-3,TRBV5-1,CASSSSSGRDTDTQYF
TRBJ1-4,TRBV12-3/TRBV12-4,CASSRGGGPEKLFF
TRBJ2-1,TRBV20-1,CSALRGDPGNEQFF
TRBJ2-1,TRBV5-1,CASSLAPGETGQFF
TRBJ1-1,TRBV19,CATTQRTGGSVGAFF